Included here is one TCR beta chain sequence, with context. What antigen it recognizes has not been identified. No much larger clonotype is one base removed from it; base qualities were not supplied. This sample is part of a study of blood T cell repertoires in COVID-19 (TCRdb year 2020). Notes on the research overall: Collaborator samples came from the United States, Italy and Spain and covered acute and convalescent phases of COVID-19. The prospective study material was composed of cDNA or gDNA derived from T cells, B-cell-depleted T cells, or PBMCs. The dataset comprised deeply sampled blood TCRbeta repertoires from subjects exposed to, actively infected with, or recovered from COVID-19. The repertoires were made available in a free public database intended to serve as a resource for research on the immune response to SARS-CoV-2. Samples were obtained from the ongoing ImmuneRACE study (first 160 participants) and from over 1,000 subjects provided by 6 global collaborators. The sample metadata nearly always contained a de-identified subject ID, COVID-19 status, age in years and sex. Where available, HLA class I and class II types were obtained from metadata supplied by the sample provider rather than from assay-based typing. The study at large found these results: The quantity of clinical and demographic metadata differed by source and by participant and was supplied without curation.

At one collaborating source in Seattle, patients were enrolled during active infection and were followed longitudinally through the course of disease. Collaborating institutions collected whole blood in K2EDTA tubes following their own protocols. For TCRbeta analysis, collaborators shipped samples as frozen whole blood, isolated PBMCs, or DNA extracted from either of those sample types. TCRbeta CDR3 regions were amplified from genomic DNA by means of the immunoSEQ Assay, a bias-controlled multiplex PCR. Processing in the source paper ran as follows. Within the assay, amplification of reference gene primers was used to estimate how many nucleated cells each sample contained. Sequence reads were collapsed and filtered to measure the absolute abundance of every unique TCRbeta CDR3 rearrangement. Productive Simpson clonality was computed per sample as the square root of Simpson's diversity index over productive rearrangements. The table was pulled from immuneACCESS by TCRdb, which kept in-frame rearrangements only. Such tables lose some clones; where checked, under half of the loss comes from unresolved V genes, and the rest has no known cause. That table supplies the V and J calls and clone size; D and trimming were determined from the DNA. The sample has about 250,000 clones on record, around 89% of them singletons. The ten most abundant clones make up roughly 6.8% of the sample.

The CDR3 holds 15 amino acids from the cysteine to the phenylalanine. The read is trimmed to its CDR3 DNA, 45 bases read in frame from base 1. V is clipped by 2 bases and J by 4 bases, and the sequence between their germline boundaries is 12 bases long. Taken from the germline V gene (reference sequence), the CDR1 and CDR2 loops are MNHNY and SVGAGI. The chain is encoded by TRBV6-6 joined to TRBJ1-3; tentative D gene TRBD1, with 6 bases matching. Sequencing was done on a sample of peripheral blood. The sequence derives from a woman in her 30s with COVID-19, enrolled during active disease. The nucleotide sequence is given as TGTGCCAGCAGTTACCGCCAGGGGACCGGAAACACCATATATTTT. It is translated as CASSYRQGTGNTIYF.